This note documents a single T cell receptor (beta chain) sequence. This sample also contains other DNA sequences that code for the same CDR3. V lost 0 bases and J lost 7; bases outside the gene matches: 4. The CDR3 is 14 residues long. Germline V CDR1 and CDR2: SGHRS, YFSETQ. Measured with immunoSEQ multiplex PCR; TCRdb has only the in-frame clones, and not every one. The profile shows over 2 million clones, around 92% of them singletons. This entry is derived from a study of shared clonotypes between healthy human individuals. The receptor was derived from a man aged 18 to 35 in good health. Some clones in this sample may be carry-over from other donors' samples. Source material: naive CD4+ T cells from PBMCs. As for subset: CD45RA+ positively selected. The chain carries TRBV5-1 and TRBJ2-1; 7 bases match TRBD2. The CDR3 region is CASSLGGRDNEQFF. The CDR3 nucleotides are TGCGCCAGCAGCTTGGGCGGGAGAGATAATGAGCAGTTCTTC. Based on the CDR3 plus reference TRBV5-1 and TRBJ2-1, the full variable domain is KAGVTQTPRYLIKTRGQQVTLSCSPISGHRSVSWYQQTPGQGLQFLFEYFSETQRNKGNFPGRFSGRQFSNSRSEMNVSTLELGDSALYLCASSLGGRDNEQFFGPGTRLTVL.